This T cell receptor beta chain was retrieved from a study of CD8+ T cells in alopecia areata. The CDR3 consists of 16 residues. Germline loops: CDR1 SGHRS, CDR2 YFSETQ. V dropped 0 bases and J dropped 2 bases, with 13 bases sitting between them. Sequencing templates came from extracted RNA that was reverse transcribed into cDNA. Sequencing used immunoSEQ multiplex PCR; TCRdb keeps in-frame clones, though not all of them. The table lists 3,500 to 5,000 clones, around 65% of them singletons. Worth noting for this clone: No antigen is known for it.

Study findings and constraints: Affected lesional scalp, above all in alopecia totalis/universalis, was more clonal than normal scalp. Researchers reported that TCR sharing among patients proved less clear than in mice, possibly HLA-linked.

The chain employs TRBV5-1 and TRBJ2-3; D remains unclear. The sequence was collected from a human donor in good health. The sequencing input was skin. The CDR3 coding sequence is TGCGCCAGCAGCTTGGGGGCGGCTCCGAACACAGATACGCAGTATTTT. Protein product: CASSLGAAPNTDTQYF.